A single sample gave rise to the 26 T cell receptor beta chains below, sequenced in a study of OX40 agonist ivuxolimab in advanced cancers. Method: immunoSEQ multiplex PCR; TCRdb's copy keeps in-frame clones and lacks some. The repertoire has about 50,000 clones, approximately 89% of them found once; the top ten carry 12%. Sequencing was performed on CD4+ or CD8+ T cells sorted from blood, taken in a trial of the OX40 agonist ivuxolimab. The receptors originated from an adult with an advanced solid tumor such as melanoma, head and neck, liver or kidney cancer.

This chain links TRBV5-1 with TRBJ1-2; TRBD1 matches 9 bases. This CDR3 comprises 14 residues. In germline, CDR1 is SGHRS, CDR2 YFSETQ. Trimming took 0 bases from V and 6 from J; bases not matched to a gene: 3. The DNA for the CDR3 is TGCGCCAGCAGCTTGGAACAGGGGGCGGATGGCTACACCTTC. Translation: CASSLEQGADGYTF. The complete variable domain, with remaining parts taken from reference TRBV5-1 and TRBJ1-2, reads KAGVTQTPRYLIKTRGQQVTLSCSPISGHRSVSWYQQTPGQGLQFLFEYFSETQRNKGNFPGRFSGRQFSNSRSEMNVSTLELGDSALYLCASSLEQGADGYTFGSGTRLTVV.

The CDR3 nucleotides read TGCGCCAGCAGTCAAATAGGAAAACATAGCAATCAGCCCCAGCATTTT. Encoded protein: CASSQIGKHSNQPQHF. The chain couples TRBV23-1 to TRBJ1-5; D is unresolved. TRBV23-1 is annotated as an ORF whose role is uncertain. Trimming removed 2 bases from V and 0 bases from J, with 11 bases in between. CDR3 length equals 16 residues.

The CDR3 DNA follows: TGTGCCAGCAGCAAACTTCACCAGGCCTGGAACTATGGCTACACCTTC. Translated: CASSKLHQAWNYGYTF. The genes are TRBV21-1 and TRBJ1-2; the table's D call TRBD1 went unverified against the DNA. TRBV21-1 is a documented pseudogene. This CDR3 has 16 amino acids.

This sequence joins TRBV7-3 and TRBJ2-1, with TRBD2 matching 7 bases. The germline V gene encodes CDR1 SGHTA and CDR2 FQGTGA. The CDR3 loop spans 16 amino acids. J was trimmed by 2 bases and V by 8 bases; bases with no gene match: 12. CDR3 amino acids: CASSFTSEGPYNEQFF. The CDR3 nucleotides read TGTGCCAGCTCATTTACTAGCGAGGGACCCTACAATGAGCAGTTCTTC. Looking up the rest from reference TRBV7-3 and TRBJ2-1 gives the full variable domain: GAGVSQTPSNKVTEKGKYVELRCDPISGHTALYWYRQSLGQGPEFLIYFQGTGAADDSGLPNDRFFAVRPEGSVSTLKIQRTERGDSAVYLCASSFTSEGPYNEQFFGPGTRLTVL.

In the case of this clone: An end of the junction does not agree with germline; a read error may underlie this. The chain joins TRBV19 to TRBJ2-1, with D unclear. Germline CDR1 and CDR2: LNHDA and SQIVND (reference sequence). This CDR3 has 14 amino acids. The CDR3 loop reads CASSRGDTPNGQFF. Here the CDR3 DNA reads TGTGCCAGTAGTCGCGGCGACACCCCCAATGGGCAGTTCTTC. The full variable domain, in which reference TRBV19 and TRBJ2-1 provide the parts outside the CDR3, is DGGITQSPKYLFRKEGQNVTLSCEQNLNHDAMYWYRQDPGQGLRLIYYSQIVNDFQKGDIAEGYSVSREKKESFPLTVTSAQKNPTAFYLCASSRGDTPNGQFFGPGTRLTVL.

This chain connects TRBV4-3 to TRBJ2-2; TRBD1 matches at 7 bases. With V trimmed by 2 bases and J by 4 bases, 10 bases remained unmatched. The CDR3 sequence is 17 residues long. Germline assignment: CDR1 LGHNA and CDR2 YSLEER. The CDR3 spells CASSQLSDRVGTGELFF. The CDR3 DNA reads TGCGCCAGCAGCCAACTCAGCGACAGGGTGGGCACCGGGGAGCTGTTTTTT.

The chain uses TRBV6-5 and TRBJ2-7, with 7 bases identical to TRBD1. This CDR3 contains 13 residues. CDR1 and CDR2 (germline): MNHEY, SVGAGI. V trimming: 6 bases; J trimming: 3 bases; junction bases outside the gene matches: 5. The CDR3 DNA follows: TGTGCCAGCAGACCGGGACAGAGCTACGAGCAGTACTTC. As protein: CASRPGQSYEQYF.

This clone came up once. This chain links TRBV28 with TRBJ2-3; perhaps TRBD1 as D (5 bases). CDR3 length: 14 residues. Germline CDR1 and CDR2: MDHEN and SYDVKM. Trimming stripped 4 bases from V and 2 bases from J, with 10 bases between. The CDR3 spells CASSSSGSTDTQYF. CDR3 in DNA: TGTGCCAGCAGTTCATCAGGGTCCACAGATACGCAGTATTTT.

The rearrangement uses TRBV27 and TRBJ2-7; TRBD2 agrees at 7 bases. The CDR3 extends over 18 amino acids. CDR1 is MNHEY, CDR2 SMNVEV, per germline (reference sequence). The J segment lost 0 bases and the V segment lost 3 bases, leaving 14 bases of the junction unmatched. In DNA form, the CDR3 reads TGTGCCAGCAGTTTGGGACTACCGAATCCTCACTTCTCCTACGAGCAGTACTTC. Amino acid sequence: CASSLGLPNPHFSYEQYF.

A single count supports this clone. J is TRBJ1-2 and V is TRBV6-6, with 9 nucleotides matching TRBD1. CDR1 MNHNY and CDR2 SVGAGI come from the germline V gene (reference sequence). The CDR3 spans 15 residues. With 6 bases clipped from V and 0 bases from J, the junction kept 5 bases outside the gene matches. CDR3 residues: CASRYGTGSNYGYTF. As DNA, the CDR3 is TGTGCCAGCAGATATGGGACAGGGTCTAACTATGGCTACACCTTC.

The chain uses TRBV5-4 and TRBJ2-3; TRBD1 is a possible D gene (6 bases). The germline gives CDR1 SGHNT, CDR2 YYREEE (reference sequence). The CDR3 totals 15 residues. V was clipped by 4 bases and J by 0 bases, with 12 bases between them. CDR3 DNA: TGTGCCAGCAGCCTAAGGACAGCTAGCACAGATACGCAGTATTTT. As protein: CASSLRTASTDTQYF.

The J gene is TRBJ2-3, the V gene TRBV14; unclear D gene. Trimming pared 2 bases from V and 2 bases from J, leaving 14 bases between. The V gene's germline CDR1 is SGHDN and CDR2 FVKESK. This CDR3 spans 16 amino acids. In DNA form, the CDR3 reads TGTGCCAGCAGCCAAAGGACGGCAGTTTACACAGATACGCAGTATTTT. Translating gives CASSQRTAVYTDTQYF. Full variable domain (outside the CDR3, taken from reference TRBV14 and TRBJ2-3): EAGVTQFPSHSVIEKGQTVTLRCDPISGHDNLYWYRRVMGKEIKFLLHFVKESKQDESGMPNNRFLAERTGGTYSTLKVQPAELEDSGVYFCASSQRTAVYTDTQYFGPGTRLTVL.

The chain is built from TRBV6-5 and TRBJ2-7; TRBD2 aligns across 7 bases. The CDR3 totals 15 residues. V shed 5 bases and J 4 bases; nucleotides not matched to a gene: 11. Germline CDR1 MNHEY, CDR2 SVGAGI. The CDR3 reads CASSTYGGSGYEQYF. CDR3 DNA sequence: TGTGCCAGCAGTACTTACGGCGGGAGTGGTTACGAGCAGTACTTC.

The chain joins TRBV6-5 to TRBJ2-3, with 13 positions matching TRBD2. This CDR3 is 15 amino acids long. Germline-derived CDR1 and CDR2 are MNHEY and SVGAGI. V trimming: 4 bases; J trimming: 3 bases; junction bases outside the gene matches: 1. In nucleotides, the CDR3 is TGTGCCAGCAGTTTGACTAGCGGGGGGACAGATACGCAGTATTTT. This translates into CASSLTSGGTDTQYF.

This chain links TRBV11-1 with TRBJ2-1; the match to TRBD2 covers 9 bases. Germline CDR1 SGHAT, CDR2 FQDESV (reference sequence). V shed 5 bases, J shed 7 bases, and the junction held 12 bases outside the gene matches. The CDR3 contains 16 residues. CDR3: CASSQKGKLAGNEQFF. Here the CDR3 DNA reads TGTGCCAGCAGCCAGAAGGGTAAGCTAGCGGGAAATGAGCAGTTCTTC.

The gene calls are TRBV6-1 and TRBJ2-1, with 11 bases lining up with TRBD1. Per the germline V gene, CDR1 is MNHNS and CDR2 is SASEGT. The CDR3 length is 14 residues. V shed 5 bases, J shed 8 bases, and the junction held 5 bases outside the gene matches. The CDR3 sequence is CASSFGTGGYEQFF. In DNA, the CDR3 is TGTGCCAGCAGTTTCGGGACAGGGGGGTATGAGCAGTTCTTC.

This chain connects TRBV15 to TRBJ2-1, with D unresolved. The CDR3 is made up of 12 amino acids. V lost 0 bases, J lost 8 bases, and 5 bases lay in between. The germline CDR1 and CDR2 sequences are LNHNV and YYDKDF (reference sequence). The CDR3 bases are TGTGCCACCAGCAGAGATCGTCATGAGCAGTTCTTC. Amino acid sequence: CATSRDRHEQFF.

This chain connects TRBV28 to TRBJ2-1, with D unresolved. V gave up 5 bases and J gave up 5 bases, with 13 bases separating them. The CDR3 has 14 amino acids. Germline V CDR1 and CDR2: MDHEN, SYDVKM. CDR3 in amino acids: CASSRLRRNNEQFF. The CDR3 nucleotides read TGTGCCAGCAGTCGCTTGCGGCGGAACAATGAGCAGTTCTTC. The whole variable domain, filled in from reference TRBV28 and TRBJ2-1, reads DVKVTQSSRYLVKRTGEKVFLECVQDMDHENMFWYRQDPGLGLRLIYFSYDVKMKEKGDIPEGYSVSREKKERFSLILESASTNQTSMYLCASSRLRRNNEQFFGPGTRLTVL.

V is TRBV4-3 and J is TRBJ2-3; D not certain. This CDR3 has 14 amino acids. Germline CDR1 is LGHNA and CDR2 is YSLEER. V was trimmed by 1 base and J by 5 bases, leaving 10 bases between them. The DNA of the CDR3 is TGCGCCAGCAGCCAAGTTAGTAGGGAAGATACGCAGTATTTT. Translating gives CASSQVSREDTQYF.

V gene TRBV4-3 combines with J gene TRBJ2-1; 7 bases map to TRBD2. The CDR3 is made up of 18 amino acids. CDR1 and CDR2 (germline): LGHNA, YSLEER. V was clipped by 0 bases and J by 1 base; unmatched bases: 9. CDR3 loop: CASSQDLPAGKSYNEQFF. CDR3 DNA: TGCGCCAGCAGCCAAGATTTGCCAGCGGGAAAGTCCTACAATGAGCAGTTCTTC.

Here the CDR3 DNA reads TGTGCCAGTAGTATATGGGGGACGGTTCTTACCGGGGAGCTGTTTTTT. This codes for CASSIWGTVLTGELFF. The genes are TRBV19 and TRBJ2-2, with D perhaps TRBD1 or TRBD2 (5 bases each). The CDR3 totals 16 residues. Between the trimmed V and J ends, which lost 2 bases and 5 bases, there was a span of 15 bases. The germline CDR1 and CDR2 sequences are LNHDA and SQIVND (reference sequence).

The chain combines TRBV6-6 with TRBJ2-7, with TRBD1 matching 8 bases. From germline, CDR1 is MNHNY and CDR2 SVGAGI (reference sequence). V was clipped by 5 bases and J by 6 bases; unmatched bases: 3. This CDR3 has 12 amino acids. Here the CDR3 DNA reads TGTGCCAGCAGTGAGACAGGGGCCGAGCAGTACTTC. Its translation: CASSETGAEQYF.

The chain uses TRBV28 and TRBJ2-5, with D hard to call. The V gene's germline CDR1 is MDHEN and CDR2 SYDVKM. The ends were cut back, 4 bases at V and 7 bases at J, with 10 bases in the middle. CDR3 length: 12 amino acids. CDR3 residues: CASSSDLGTQYF. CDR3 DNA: TGTGCCAGCAGTTCCGACCTGGGGACCCAGTACTTC. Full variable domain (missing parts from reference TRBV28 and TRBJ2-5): DVKVTQSSRYLVKRTGEKVFLECVQDMDHENMFWYRQDPGLGLRLIYFSYDVKMKEKGDIPEGYSVSREKKERFSLILESASTNQTSMYLCASSSDLGTQYFGPGTRLLVL.

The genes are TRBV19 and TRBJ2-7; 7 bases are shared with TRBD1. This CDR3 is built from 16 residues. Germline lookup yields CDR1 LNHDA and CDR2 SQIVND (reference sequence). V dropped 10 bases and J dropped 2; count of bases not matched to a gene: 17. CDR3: CAIKGDRTGAAYEQYF. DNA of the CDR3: TGTGCCATCAAAGGGGATCGTACAGGGGCCGCCTACGAGCAGTACTTC. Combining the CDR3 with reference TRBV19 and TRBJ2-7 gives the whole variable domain DGGITQSPKYLFRKEGQNVTLSCEQNLNHDAMYWYRQDPGQGLRLIYYSQIVNDFQKGDIAEGYSVSREKKESFPLTVTSAQKNPTAFYLCAIKGDRTGAAYEQYFGPGTRLTVT.

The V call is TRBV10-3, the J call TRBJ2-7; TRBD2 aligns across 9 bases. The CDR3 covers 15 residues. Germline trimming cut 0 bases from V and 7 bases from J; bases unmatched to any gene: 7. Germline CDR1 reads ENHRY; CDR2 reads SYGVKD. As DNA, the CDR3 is TGTGCCATCAGTGAGTCGAGCGGCGCGGGGGGGGAGCAGTACTTC. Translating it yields CAISESSGAGGEQYF.

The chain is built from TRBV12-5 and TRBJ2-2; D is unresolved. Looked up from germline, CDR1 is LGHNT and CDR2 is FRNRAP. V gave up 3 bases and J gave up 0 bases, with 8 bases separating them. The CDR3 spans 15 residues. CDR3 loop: CASGFTSANTGELFF. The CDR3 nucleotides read TGTGCTAGTGGTTTCACCTCCGCGAACACCGGGGAGCTGTTTTTT.